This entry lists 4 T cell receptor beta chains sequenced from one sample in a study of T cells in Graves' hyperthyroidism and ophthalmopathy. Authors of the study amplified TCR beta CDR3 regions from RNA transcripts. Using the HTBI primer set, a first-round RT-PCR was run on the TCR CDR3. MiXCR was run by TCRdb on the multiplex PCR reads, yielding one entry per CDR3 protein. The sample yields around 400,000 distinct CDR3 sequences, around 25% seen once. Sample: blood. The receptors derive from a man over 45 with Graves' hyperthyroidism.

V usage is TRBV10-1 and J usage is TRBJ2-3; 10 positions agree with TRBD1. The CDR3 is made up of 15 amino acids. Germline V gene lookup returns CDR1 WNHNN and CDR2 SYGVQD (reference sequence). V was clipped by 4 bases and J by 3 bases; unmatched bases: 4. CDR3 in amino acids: CASSAGQGETDTQYF. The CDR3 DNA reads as TGCGCCAGCAGTGCCGGACAGGGGGAGACAGATACGCAGTATTTT.

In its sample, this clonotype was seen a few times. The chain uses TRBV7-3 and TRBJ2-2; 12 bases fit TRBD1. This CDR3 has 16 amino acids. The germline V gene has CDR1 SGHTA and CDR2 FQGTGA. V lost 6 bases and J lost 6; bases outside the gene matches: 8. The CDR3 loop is CASRKGTGGMAGELFF. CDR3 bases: TGTGCCAGCAGAAAGGGGACAGGGGGCATGGCCGGGGAGCTGTTTTTT.

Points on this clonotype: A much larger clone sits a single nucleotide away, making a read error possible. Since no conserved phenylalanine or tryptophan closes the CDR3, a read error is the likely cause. The chain's CDR3 is CASSLGVGSYNEQFL. The CDR3 bases are TGTGCCAGCAGTTTAGGGGTAGGGTCCTACAATGAGCAGTTCCTC. The chain has TRBV12-3 or TRBV12-4 and TRBJ2-1; no definite D call. The CDR3 extends over 15 amino acids. The ends were cut back, 1 base at V and 1 base at J, with 8 bases in the middle.

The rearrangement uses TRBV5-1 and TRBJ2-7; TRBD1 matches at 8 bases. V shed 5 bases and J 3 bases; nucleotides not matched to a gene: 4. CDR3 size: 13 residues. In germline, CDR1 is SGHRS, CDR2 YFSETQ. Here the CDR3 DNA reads TGCGCCAGCAGAGCTACAGGGGGCTACGAGCAGTACTTC. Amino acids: CASRATGGYEQYF.